A single sample gave rise to the 4 T cell receptor beta chains below, sequenced in a study of CD8 T cells in Susac syndrome. The authors reverse transcribed about 0.45 to 1 ug RNA with random hexamers. TCRdb independently ran MiXCR on the immunoSEQ multiplex PCR reads; one entry per CDR3 protein. The repertoire holds around 200,000 distinct CDR3 sequences, with 95% as singletons. The sequenced sample was CD4+ T cells from PBMCs. The origin of the receptors is a human donor in good health.

J is TRBJ2-1 and V is TRBV3-1; D may be TRBD2 (5 bases). Germline-derived CDR1 and CDR2 are LGHDT and YNNKEL (reference sequence). The CDR3 is made up of 13 amino acids. V shed 8 bases and J shed 9 bases, with 17 bases lying between them. CDR3 loop: CASARVARGEQFF. The CDR3 DNA reads TGTGCCAGCGCTCGGGTAGCGCGAGGTGAGCAGTTCTTC.

The chain recombines TRBV24-1 with TRBJ2-7; D is unclear. Trimming took 10 bases from V and 4 from J, leaving 13 bases between them. The CDR3 has 12 amino acids. From germline, CDR1 is KGHDR and CDR2 SFDVKD. For the CDR3, the DNA is TGTGCCACTTACAACAGATTATACGAGCAGTACGTC. Translated, it gives CATYNRLYEQYV.

The chain is built from TRBV20-1 and TRBJ1-2; D is possibly TRBD1 (5 bases). With 6 bases removed from V and 6 bases from J, the gap between germline ends came to 20 bases. CDR3 length equals 14 residues. The V gene's germline CDR1 is DFQATT and CDR2 SNEGSKA (reference sequence). CDR3 DNA sequence: TGCAGTGCCGCTAGTGGGGACCATGACAATGGCTACACCTTC. As protein: CSAASGDHDNGYTF.

This chain joins TRBV6-1 and TRBJ2-5, with no clear D. Germline V gene sequence: CDR1 MNHNS, CDR2 SASEGT. The CDR3 has 14 amino acids. V was trimmed by 5 bases and J by 1 base, leaving 11 bases between them. The CDR3 DNA reads as TGTGCCAGCAGTACCCGCGCAGGCCAAGAGACCCAGTACTTC. Its protein product is CASSTRAGQETQYF.